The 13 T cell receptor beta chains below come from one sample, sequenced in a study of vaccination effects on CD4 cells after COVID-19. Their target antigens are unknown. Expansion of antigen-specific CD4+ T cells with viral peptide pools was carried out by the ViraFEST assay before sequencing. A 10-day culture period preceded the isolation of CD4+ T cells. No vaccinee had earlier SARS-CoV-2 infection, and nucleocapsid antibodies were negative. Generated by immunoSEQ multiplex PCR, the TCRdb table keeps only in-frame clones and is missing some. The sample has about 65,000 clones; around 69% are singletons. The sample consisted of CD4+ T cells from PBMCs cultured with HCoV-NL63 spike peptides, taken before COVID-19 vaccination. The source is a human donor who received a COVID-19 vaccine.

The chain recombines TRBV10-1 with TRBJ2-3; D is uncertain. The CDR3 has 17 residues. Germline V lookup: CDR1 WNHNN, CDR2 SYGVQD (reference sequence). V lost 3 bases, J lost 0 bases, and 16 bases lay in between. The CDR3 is CASSDSGVRGSTDTQYF. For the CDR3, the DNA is TGCGCCAGCAGTGACTCGGGCGTTCGCGGTAGCACAGATACGCAGTATTTT.

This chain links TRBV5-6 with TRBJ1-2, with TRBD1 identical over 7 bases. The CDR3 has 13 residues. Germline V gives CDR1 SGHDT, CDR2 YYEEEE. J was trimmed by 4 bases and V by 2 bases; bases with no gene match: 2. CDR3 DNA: TGTGCCAGCAGCTTCACAGGGGTCTATGGCTACACCTTC. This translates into CASSFTGVYGYTF. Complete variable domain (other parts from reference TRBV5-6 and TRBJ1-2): DAGVTQSPTHLIKTRGQQVTLRCSPKSGHDTVSWYQQALGQGPQFIFQYYEEEERQRGNFPDRFSGHQFPNYSSELNVNALLLGDSALYLCASSFTGVYGYTFGSGTRLTVV.

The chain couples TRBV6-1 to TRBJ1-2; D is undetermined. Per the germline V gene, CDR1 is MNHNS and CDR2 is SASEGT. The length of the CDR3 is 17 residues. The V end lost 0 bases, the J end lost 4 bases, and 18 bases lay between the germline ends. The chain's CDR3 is CASSEAVPGSTPYGYTF. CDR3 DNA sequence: TGTGCCAGCAGTGAAGCGGTACCAGGATCTACCCCCTATGGCTACACCTTC.

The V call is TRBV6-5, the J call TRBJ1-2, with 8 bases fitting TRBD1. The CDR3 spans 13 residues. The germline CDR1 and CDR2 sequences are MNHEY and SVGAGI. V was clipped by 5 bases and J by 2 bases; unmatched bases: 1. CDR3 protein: CASSRQGNYGYTF. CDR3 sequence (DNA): TGTGCCAGCAGTCGACAGGGGAACTATGGCTACACCTTC.

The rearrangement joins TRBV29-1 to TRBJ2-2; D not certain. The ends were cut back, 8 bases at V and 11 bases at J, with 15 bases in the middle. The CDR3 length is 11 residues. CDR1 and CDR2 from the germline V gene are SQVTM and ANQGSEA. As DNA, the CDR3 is TGCAGCTGCCGGTTCGGGCCCGAGCTGTTTTTT. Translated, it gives CSCRFGPELFF.

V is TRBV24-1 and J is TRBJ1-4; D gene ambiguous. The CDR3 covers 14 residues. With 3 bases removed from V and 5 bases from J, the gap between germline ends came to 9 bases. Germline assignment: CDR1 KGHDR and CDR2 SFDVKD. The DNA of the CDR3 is TGTGCCACCAGTGATGGGCCGAGAAATGAAAAACTGTTTTTT. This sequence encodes CATSDGPRNEKLFF.

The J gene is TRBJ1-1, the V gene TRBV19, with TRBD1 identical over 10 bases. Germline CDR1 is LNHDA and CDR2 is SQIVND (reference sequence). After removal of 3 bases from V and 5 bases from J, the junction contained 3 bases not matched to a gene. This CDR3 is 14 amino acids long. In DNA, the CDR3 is TGTGCCAGTAGTATGAAGGGACAGGGGACTGAAGCTTTCTTT. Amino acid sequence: CASSMKGQGTEAFF.

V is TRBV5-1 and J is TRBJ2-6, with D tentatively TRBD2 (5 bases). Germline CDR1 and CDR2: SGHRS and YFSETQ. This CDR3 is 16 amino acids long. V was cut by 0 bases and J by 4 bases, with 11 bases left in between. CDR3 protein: CASSLGQDSGANVLTF. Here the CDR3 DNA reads TGCGCCAGCAGCTTGGGTCAGGACTCCGGGGCCAACGTCCTGACTTTC.

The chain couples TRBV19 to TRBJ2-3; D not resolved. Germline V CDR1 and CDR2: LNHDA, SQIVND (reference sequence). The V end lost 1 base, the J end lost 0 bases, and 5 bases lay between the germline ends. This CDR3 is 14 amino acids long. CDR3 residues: CASSIARSTDTQYF. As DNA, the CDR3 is TGTGCCAGTAGTATAGCCAGAAGCACAGATACGCAGTATTTT.

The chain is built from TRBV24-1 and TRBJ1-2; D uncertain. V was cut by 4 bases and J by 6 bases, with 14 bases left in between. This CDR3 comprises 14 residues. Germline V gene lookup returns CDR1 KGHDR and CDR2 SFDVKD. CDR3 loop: CATSDHTSPDGYTF. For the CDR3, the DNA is TGTGCCACCAGTGACCATACATCGCCCGATGGCTACACCTTC.

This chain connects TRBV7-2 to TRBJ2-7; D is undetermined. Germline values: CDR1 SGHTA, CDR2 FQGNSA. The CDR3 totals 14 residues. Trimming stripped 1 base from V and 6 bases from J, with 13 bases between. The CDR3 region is CASSLVPQLSEQYV. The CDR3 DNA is TGTGCCAGCAGCTTAGTCCCACAGTTAAGCGAGCAGTACGTC.

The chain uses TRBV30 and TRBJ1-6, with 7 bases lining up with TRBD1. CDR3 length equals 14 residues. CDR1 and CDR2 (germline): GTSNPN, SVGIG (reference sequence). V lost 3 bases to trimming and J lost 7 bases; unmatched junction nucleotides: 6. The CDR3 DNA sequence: TGTGCCTGGAGAGAAGGGACAGAGAATTCACCCCTCCACTTT. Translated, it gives CAWREGTENSPLHF.

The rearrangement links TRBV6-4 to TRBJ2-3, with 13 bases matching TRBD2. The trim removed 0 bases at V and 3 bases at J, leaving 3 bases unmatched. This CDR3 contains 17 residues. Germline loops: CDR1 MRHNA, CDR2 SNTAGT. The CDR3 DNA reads TGTGCCAGCAGTGACTCCCGACTAGCGGGGGGTACAGATACGCAGTATTTT. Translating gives CASSDSRLAGGTDTQYF.